These 27 T cell receptor beta chains were sequenced from one sample in a study of T cell responses to AZD1222 COVID-19 vaccine. Using immunoSEQ multiplex PCR, the repertoire was profiled, and TCRdb retains in-frame clones only, with some absent. The sample yields 100,000 to 150,000 clones, 80% to 95% seen once. The sequenced sample was peripheral blood, obtained 28 days after the second AZD1222 dose. These receptors originate from an adult who received the AZD1222 COVID-19 vaccine.

The V gene is TRBV6-5, the J gene TRBJ1-5; tentative D call: TRBD1 (5 bases). The germline gives CDR1 MNHEY, CDR2 SVGAGI. V was pared by 2 bases and J by 9 bases, with 8 bases between. The CDR3 length is 12 residues. The chain's CDR3 is CASSYGRGPQHF. In DNA form, the CDR3 reads TGTGCCAGCAGTTACGGGAGGGGGCCCCAGCATTTT.

The genes are TRBV7-2 and TRBJ2-7, with 7 bases aligning to TRBD2. The CDR3 loop spans 14 amino acids. V dropped 1 base and J dropped 8; count of bases not matched to a gene: 8. The germline V gene has CDR1 SGHTA and CDR2 FQGNSA. The CDR3 region has the DNA TGTGCCAGCAGCTTAGTTGGGGCGGGAGCCCAGCAGTACTTC. Its protein is CASSLVGAGAQQYF. Using reference TRBV7-2 and TRBJ2-7 for the parts outside the CDR3, the full variable domain is GAGVSQSPSNKVTEKGKDVELRCDPISGHTALYWYRQSLGQGLEFLIYFQGNSAPDKSGLPSDRFSAERTGGSVSTLTIQRTQQEDSAVYLCASSLVGAGAQQYFGPGTRLTVT.

V is TRBV6-4 and J is TRBJ2-2; TRBD1 agrees at 7 bases. Germline values: CDR1 MRHNA, CDR2 SNTAGT. The CDR3 runs 14 residues. V trimming: 4 bases; J trimming: 1 base; junction bases outside the gene matches: 0. In nucleotides, the CDR3 is TGTGCCAGCAGTGGGGACAGGAACACCGGGGAGCTGTTTTTT. Its protein product is CASSGDRNTGELFF.

This clone was detected only once. The chain couples TRBV7-9 to TRBJ1-6; TRBD1 is a possible D gene (5 bases). From germline, CDR1 is SEHNR and CDR2 FQNEAQ (reference sequence). The CDR3 is 14 residues long. V lost 4 bases and J lost 9, with 13 bases in between. CDR3 sequence: CASSSRDDLSPLHF. Here the CDR3 DNA reads TGTGCCAGCAGCTCCCGGGACGACCTTTCACCCCTCCACTTT.

The CDR3 nucleotides are TGCGCCAGCAGCCAACGGACAGGGGTTGAGCAGTACTTC. Translated, it gives CASSQRTGVEQYF. The gene calls are TRBV4-3 and TRBJ2-7, with 9 nucleotides matching TRBD1. V lost 2 bases and J lost 7; bases outside the gene matches: 3. Germline V gives CDR1 LGHNA, CDR2 YSLEER. The CDR3 is 13 amino acids.

V and J are TRBV3-1 (or the pseudogene TRBV3-2) and TRBJ2-3; D could derive from TRBD1 or TRBD2 (6 bases each). This CDR3 is 17 amino acids long. V lost 2 bases and J 5 bases, leaving 20 bases between the germline ends. Germline V gene lookup returns CDR1 LGHDT and CDR2 YNNKEL (reference sequence). The CDR3 DNA reads as TGTGCCAGCAGCCAACCGCGAGGGGGGCAAGTCATAGATACGCAGTATTTT. This gives the protein CASSQPRGGQVIDTQYF.

This clone came up once. CDR3 nucleotide sequence: TGTGCCAGTATCGGACAGGGTGGTTCACCCCTCCACTTT. Translation: CASIGQGGSPLHF. The chain joins TRBV19 to TRBJ1-6, with 8 bases identical to TRBD1. V lost 7 bases, J lost 9 bases, and 5 bases stayed unmatched. This CDR3 is built from 13 residues. Germline lookup yields CDR1 LNHDA and CDR2 SQIVND (reference sequence).

The chain uses TRBV11-3 and TRBJ1-2, with TRBD1 matching over 8 bases. J lost 8 bases, V lost 5 bases, and 7 bases had no gene match. This CDR3 spans 13 amino acids. Germline V gene sequence: CDR1 SGHNT, CDR2 YENEEA. The CDR3 region is CASSAQGAQGYTF. The CDR3 nucleotides are TGTGCCAGCAGCGCGCAGGGGGCGCAAGGCTACACCTTC.

J is TRBJ1-1 and V is TRBV18; possibly TRBD1 for D (5 bases). There are 13 residues in the CDR3. Trimming shortened V by 2 bases and J by 9 bases, and 13 bases separated the two germline ends. Germline V gene data show CDR1 as KGHSH and CDR2 as LQKENI. For the CDR3, the DNA is TGTGCCAGCTCACCAAGTCGGGGGACTAAAGCTTTCTTT. It encodes CASSPSRGTKAFF.

This chain joins TRBV19 and TRBJ2-7; possibly TRBD2 for D (7 bases). V lost 4 bases, J lost 5 bases, and 21 bases lay in between. Germline assignment: CDR1 LNHDA and CDR2 SQIVND (reference sequence). This CDR3 has 16 amino acids. CDR3: CASSRLGGQGSNEQYF. As DNA, the CDR3 is TGTGCCAGTAGTAGATTGGGAGGGCAGGGGAGCAACGAGCAGTACTTC.

The gene calls are TRBV18 and TRBJ2-5; 7 positions agree with TRBD1. V dropped 3 bases and J dropped 0; count of bases not matched to a gene: 4. The CDR3 is 15 residues long. CDR1 and CDR2 (germline): KGHSH, LQKENI. The DNA of the CDR3 is TGTGCCAGCTCACCCGGGACAGTTTACCAAGAGACCCAGTACTTC. Translating gives CASSPGTVYQETQYF.

V gene TRBV28 combines with J gene TRBJ2-1, with a possible D match to TRBD2 (5 bases). This CDR3 is 16 amino acids long. V gave up 7 bases and J gave up 1 base, with 17 bases separating them. Germline lookup yields CDR1 MDHEN and CDR2 SYDVKM. The CDR3 spells CASTRERASSYNEQFF. The CDR3 region has the DNA TGTGCCAGCACCCGAGAGAGGGCCTCATCCTACAATGAGCAGTTCTTC. The variable domain in full, with the rest retrieved from reference TRBV28 and TRBJ2-1, is DVKVTQSSRYLVKRTGEKVFLECVQDMDHENMFWYRQDPGLGLRLIYFSYDVKMKEKGDIPEGYSVSREKKERFSLILESASTNQTSMYLCASTRERASSYNEQFFGPGTRLTVL.

The V and J genes are TRBV28 and TRBJ1-3, with a possible D match to TRBD1 (6 bases). Trimming left V 5 bases short and J 0 bases short, with 14 bases between. CDR3 size: 16 residues. Germline V gene lookup returns CDR1 MDHEN and CDR2 SYDVKM. The CDR3 region has the DNA TGTGCCAGCAGTCGACAGGTCCCAAGCTCTGGAAACACCATATATTTT. Translating it yields CASSRQVPSSGNTIYF.

The chain employs TRBV2 and TRBJ1-1, with D possibly being TRBD1 (5 bases). The CDR3 runs to 16 residues. Trimming took 0 bases from V and 0 from J, leaving 11 bases between them. Germline lookup yields CDR1 SNHLY and CDR2 FYNNEI. CDR3: CASSEALPGLNTEAFF. CDR3 in DNA: TGTGCCAGCAGTGAAGCCCTACCAGGGTTGAACACTGAAGCTTTCTTT.

The chain has TRBV27 and TRBJ1-6; D not resolved. Trimming removed 0 bases at V and 15 bases at J, with 15 bases between. The CDR3 totals 14 residues. Germline CDR1 reads MNHEY; CDR2 reads SMNVEV (reference sequence). The chain's CDR3 is CASSLSLGGKFLHF. The DNA of the CDR3 is TGTGCCAGCAGTTTATCCTTGGGAGGAAAGTTCCTCCACTTT.

The sample holds a few counts of this clone. The J gene is TRBJ1-1, the V gene TRBV7-9; no clear D gene. Germline V gene lookup returns CDR1 SEHNR and CDR2 FQNEAQ (reference sequence). The CDR3 covers 17 residues. The V and J ends lost 1 base and 3 bases respectively, with 18 bases between them. The CDR3 reads CASSLEPSGLRHTEAFF. The CDR3 DNA reads TGTGCCAGCAGCTTAGAACCCTCGGGCCTGAGGCACACTGAAGCTTTCTTT.

The chain links TRBV19 to TRBJ2-7; D call uncertain. This CDR3 region has 13 residues. CDR1 is LNHDA, CDR2 SQIVND, per germline (reference sequence). Trimming cost V 3 bases and J 3 bases, with 9 bases left between them. CDR3 protein: CASSMSADYEQYF. CDR3 DNA sequence: TGTGCCAGTAGTATGTCGGCAGACTACGAGCAGTACTTC.

This rearrangement joins TRBV2 to TRBJ2-3; possibly TRBD1 for D (5 bases). Germline V gene lookup returns CDR1 SNHLY and CDR2 FYNNEI. V was trimmed by 5 bases and J by 3 bases, leaving 9 bases between them. The length of the CDR3 is 13 residues. CDR3: CASSPGPTDTQYF. CDR3 DNA sequence: TGTGCCAGCAGTCCAGGGCCGACAGATACGCAGTATTTT.

V and J are TRBV5-3 and TRBJ2-1, with 12 bases fitting TRBD2. TRBV5-3 is an open reading frame, and its role is uncertain. The CDR3 totals 16 residues. V dropped 2 bases and J dropped 7; count of bases not matched to a gene: 7. The CDR3 here is CARSFASGRERNEQFF. The CDR3 DNA reads as TGTGCCAGAAGCTTCGCTAGCGGGAGGGAGAGGAATGAGCAGTTCTTC.

CDR3 in amino acids: CSVHRRGWDNEQFF. In DNA, the CDR3 is TGCAGCGTTCACCGACGGGGGTGGGACAATGAGCAGTTCTTC. The chain recombines TRBV29-1 with TRBJ2-1; D perhaps matches TRBD2 (6 bases). Germline lookup yields CDR1 SQVTM and CDR2 ANQGSEA. The CDR3 has 14 residues. Trimming removed 5 bases from V and 5 bases from J, with 16 bases in between.

This sequence joins TRBV18 and TRBJ1-3, with D uncertain. The CDR3 is 14 residues long. V shed 7 bases and J shed 0 bases, with 10 bases lying between them. The germline CDR1 and CDR2 sequences are KGHSH and LQKENI. The CDR3 loop reads CASFRGSSGNTIYF. The CDR3, as DNA: TGTGCCAGCTTCAGAGGAAGCTCTGGAAACACCATATATTTT. Based on the CDR3 plus reference TRBV18 and TRBJ1-3, the full variable domain is NAGVMQNPRHLVRRRGQEARLRCSPMKGHSHVYWYRQLPEEGLKFMVYLQKENIIDESGMPKERFSAEFPKEGPSILRIQQVVRGDSAAYFCASFRGSSGNTIYFGEGSWLTVV.

V gene TRBV10-2 combines with J gene TRBJ1-4; TRBD1 might be the D (5 bases). With 3 bases removed from V and 5 bases from J, the gap between germline ends came to 13 bases. This CDR3 contains 15 residues. From germline, CDR1 is WSHSY and CDR2 SAAADI. CDR3 amino acids: CASSDPGGMNEKLFF. DNA for the CDR3: TGCGCCAGCAGTGACCCCGGGGGGATGAATGAAAAACTGTTTTTT.

The chain employs TRBV5-5 and TRBJ2-7; TRBD1 agrees at 7 bases. Losses at the gene ends were 4 bases for V and 9 bases for J; bases not matched to a gene: 16. Germline values: CDR1 SGHKS, CDR2 YYEKEE (reference sequence). This CDR3 has 15 residues. CDR3: CASSPRDRISTRQYF. Written as DNA, the CDR3 is TGTGCCAGCAGCCCCCGGGACAGAATCTCTACGAGGCAGTACTTC. The whole variable domain, remainder taken from reference TRBV5-5 and TRBJ2-7, is DAGVTQSPTHLIKTRGQQVTLRCSPISGHKSVSWYQQVLGQGPQFIFQYYEKEERGRGNFPDRFSARQFPNYSSELNVNALLLGDSALYLCASSPRDRISTRQYFGPGTRLTVT.

This rearrangement joins TRBV18 to TRBJ1-1; D gene ambiguous. The length of the CDR3 is 15 residues. Trimming cost V 3 bases and J 2 bases, with 13 bases left between them. Per the germline V gene, CDR1 is KGHSH and CDR2 is LQKENI. CDR3 in DNA: TGTGCCAGCTCACCCTCGATTCAGACTAACACTGAAGCTTTCTTT. This translates into CASSPSIQTNTEAFF.

CDR3: CASSLAGAHEQYF. The CDR3 coding sequence is TGTGCCAGCAGCTTAGCGGGAGCCCACGAGCAGTACTTC. This chain joins TRBV7-9 and TRBJ2-7; D is possibly TRBD2 (5 bases). Germline CDR1 and CDR2: SEHNR and FQNEAQ (reference sequence). This CDR3 comprises 13 residues. V dropped 0 bases and J dropped 5 bases, with 8 bases sitting between them.

The chain carries TRBV10-3 and TRBJ2-1; no clear D. Per germline, CDR1 ENHRY and CDR2 SYGVKD. Trimming removed 7 bases at V and 5 bases at J, with 15 bases between. This CDR3 comprises 14 residues. The CDR3 DNA is TGTGCCATCAAGATGGGTGACCCCAACAATGAGCAGTTCTTC. This sequence encodes CAIKMGDPNNEQFF.

This clone appeared a single time. This chain links TRBV2 with TRBJ2-1; a possible D gene is TRBD2 (5 bases). The ends were cut back, 1 base at V and 11 bases at J, with 12 bases in the middle. The CDR3 covers 13 residues. Germline CDR1 is SNHLY and CDR2 is FYNNEI. CDR3 in DNA: TGTGCCAGCAGTGAAGGCCCTAGCAGGCAGCAGTTCTTC. Translating it yields CASSEGPSRQQFF.